Listed below are T cell receptor beta chains from one sample, sequenced in a study of cytotoxic CD8 clonotypes in ibrutinib-treated CLL. Libraries were prepared by immunoSEQ multiplex PCR; TCRdb keeps only in-frame clonotypes and omits some of them. The sample holds about 80,000 clones; 70% to 80% are singletons and the top ten take around 5%. Specimen: PBMCs, collected after 12 months of ibrutinib treatment. The receptors were sampled from a human donor with chronic lymphocytic leukemia. Both conserved end residues are part of each CDR3. A D gene is named only where the DNA matches it firmly. Rows give clone size only sometimes, using once, few, many, or a class for an expanded clone.

d_gene	v_gene	len	j_gene	abundance	CDR3nt	CDR3aa
-	TRBV28	14	TRBJ1-5	-	TGTGCCAGCAGCCCACGGGGGTGGGGACAGCCCCAGCATTTT	CASSPRGWGQPQHF
-	TRBV7-3	13	TRBJ2-3	-	TGTGCCAGCAGTCCCGGGAGCACAGATACGCAGTATTTT	CASSPGSTDTQYF
-	TRBV7-2	14	TRBJ2-3	-	TGTGCCAGCAGCTTAGCTAGTATCGCAGATACGCAGTATTTT	CASSLASIADTQYF
TRBD2	TRBV2	12	TRBJ2-7	-	TGTGCCAGCGCGGGGGATTCCTACGAGCAGTACTTC	CASAGDSYEQYF
TRBD1	TRBV6-6	15	TRBJ2-1	-	TGTGCCAGCAGTTACCAGGCGTATTTTGGGGACAGGCCTTTCTTC	CASSYQAYFGDRPFF
-	TRBV13	15	TRBJ2-3	once	TGTGCCAGCAGCCGCCACGGGGGAAGCACAGATACGCAGTATTTT	CASSRHGGSTDTQYF
-	TRBV18	14	TRBJ1-6	-	TGTGCCAGCTCACCACCGGGACTGAATTCACCCCTCCACTTT	CASSPPGLNSPLHF
-	TRBV19	16	TRBJ2-4	once	TGTGCCAGTAGTTGGTCCGGGGCGACAGCCAAAAACATTCAGTACTTC	CASSWSGATAKNIQYF
TRBD2	TRBV19	19	TRBJ2-1	-	TGTGCCAGTAGCCAAACTAGCGGGAGGGCCGGTGGGGCCTACAATGAGCAGTTCTTC	CASSQTSGRAGGAYNEQFF
-	TRBV7-2	14	TRBJ2-3	-	TGTGCCAGCAGCCCGACCTACTCCACAGATACGCAGTATTTT	CASSPTYSTDTQYF
-	TRBV23-1	13	TRBJ1-2	-	TGCGCCAGCAGTCTTGGTGGGGCGTATGGCTACACCTTC	CASSLGGAYGYTF
-	TRBV7-9	14	TRBJ1-2	once	TGTGCCAGCAGCACCACCGGCAGGCACTATGGCTACACCTTC	CASSTTGRHYGYTF
TRBD2	TRBV28	11	TRBJ2-7	once	TGTGCCAGCAGCACCGGGACTACCCAGTACTTC	CASSTGTTQYF
TRBD2	TRBV9	13	TRBJ2-1	-	TGTGCCAGCGGACTAGCGGGGGGGCCTGAGCAGTTCTTC	CASGLAGGPEQFF
-	TRBV2	13	TRBJ1-2	-	TGTGCCAGCAGTGAAGCGGTTAGGGGGGGCTACACCTTC	CASSEAVRGGYTF
TRBD1	TRBV6-4	16	TRBJ1-2	-	TGTGCCAGCGCCCCAGAGGGGGACAGTATGTCCGATGGCTACACCTTC	CASAPEGDSMSDGYTF
-	TRBV7-6	18	TRBJ2-5	-	TGTGCCAGCAGCTTACCGCCCCCCCGCGCGGGGGCCACCGGGACCCAGTACTTC	CASSLPPPRAGATGTQYF
-	TRBV18	16	TRBJ1-3	-	TGTGCCAGCTCACTGCGGGGGTCCTTGGTGGGAAACACCATATATTTT	CASSLRGSLVGNTIYF
TRBD1	TRBV7-3	14	TRBJ2-1	-	TGTGCCAGCAGCACCGGGACAGGGGTCAATGAGCAGTTCTTC	CASSTGTGVNEQFF
-	TRBV27	15	TRBJ2-7	few	TGTGCCAGCAGTTTAGAGGGGGGGCTCCGCTACGAGCAGTACTTC	CASSLEGGLRYEQYF
TRBD2	TRBV5-6	17	TRBJ2-5	-	TGTGCCAGCAGCCCCGGGGGAGGCGGGGGGGCCCGGGAGACCCAGTACTTC	CASSPGGGGGARETQYF
TRBD2	TRBV19	17	TRBJ2-1	-	TGTGCCAGTAGTGGGGGGGGCGGTAGCGGGAGTGTCTATGAGCAGTTCTTC	CASSGGGGSGSVYEQFF
-	TRBV7-9	14	TRBJ2-5	few	TGTGCCAGCAGCCAGATGGGGGTGGGAGAGACCCAGTACTTC	CASSQMGVGETQYF
-	TRBV11-2	13	TRBJ2-5	once	TGTGCCAGCAGCCAATTAGGCCCAGAGACCCAGTACTTC	CASSQLGPETQYF
-	TRBV30	12	TRBJ2-7	few	TGTGCCTGGAGTGGGGGCGGGCACGAGCAGTACTTC	CAWSGGGHEQYF
-	TRBV9	16	TRBJ1-3	-	TGTGCCAGCAGCCCCTTAGGGGGGGGCACTGGAAACACCATATATTTT	CASSPLGGGTGNTIYF
-	TRBV19	13	TRBJ1-2	few	TGTGCCAGTAGTGCCGACCGGGTCGGTGGCTACACCTTC	CASSADRVGGYTF